These T cell receptor beta chains were read from a single sample in a study of cytomegalovirus exposure and HLA in healthy donors. Profiled with immunoSEQ multiplex PCR; TCRdb holds only in-frame clones, not every one. The sample includes some 44,000 clones. Material: PBMCs. These TCRs come from a woman younger than 45 in good health and CMV-seronegative. Each CDR3 is given with its conserved first and last residue. The order of the fields is J gene, V gene, D gene, CDR3 DNA, CDR3 protein. The D gene is left open where the match is weak.

TRBJ1-5 | TRBV2 | - | TGTGCCAGCAGTGAAGCGCACAGGCTTCAGCATTTT | CASSEAHRLQHF
TRBJ2-4 | TRBV4-1 | - | TGCGCCAGCAGCCCCCTGCAGGCCAAAAACATTCAGTACTTC | CASSPLQAKNIQYF
TRBJ1-1 | TRBV30 | TRBD1 | TGTGCCTGGAGTATACAGGGGGCGGGGCTGAACACTGAAGCTTTCTTT | CAWSIQGAGLNTEAFF
TRBJ2-7 | TRBV7-9 | - | TGTGCCAGCAGCTTCGACAGCTACGAGCAGTACTTC | CASSFDSYEQYF
TRBJ1-2 | TRBV5-1 | - | TGCGCCAGCAGCCCCCCAGCCCGGGGGGGGCGGTACGGAGGCTACACCTTC | CASSPPARGGRYGGYTF
TRBJ2-1 | TRBV18 | - | TGTGCCAGCTCCCTGGGGGGGGCTTCCGACAATGAGCAGTTCTTC | CASSLGGASDNEQFF
TRBJ1-5 | TRBV19 | - | TGTGCCAGTAGTATCGGGGGATCGCCCCAGCATTTT | CASSIGGSPQHF
TRBJ1-2 | TRBV27 | TRBD1 | TGTGCCAGCAGGCGTTTAGGGGGCAACTATGGCTACACCTTC | CASRRLGGNYGYTF
TRBJ1-1 | TRBV7-2 | TRBD1 | TGTGCCAGCAGCCGACAGGGATTCACTGAAGCTTTCTTT | CASSRQGFTEAFF
TRBJ2-7 | TRBV28 | - | TGTGCCAGCAGCCTAACCTACGAGCAGTACTTC | CASSLTYEQYF
TRBJ2-1 | TRBV6-5 | TRBD1 | TGTGCCAGCAGTTCGCGACAGGGTACGAACAATGAGCAGTTCTTC | CASSSRQGTNNEQFF
TRBJ2-1 | TRBV7-6 | TRBD2 | TGTGCCAGCAGCTCCTCGGGACTAGCGTACTATGAGCAGTTCTTC | CASSSSGLAYYEQFF
TRBJ1-1 | TRBV4-1 | TRBD1 | TGCGCCAGCAGCCAAGATCTAAGGGGGCTCACTGAAGCTTTCTTT | CASSQDLRGLTEAFF
TRBJ2-3 | TRBV30 | - | TGTGCCGGGAGTTATGGTCAGGGGAACACAGATACGCAGTATTTT | CAGSYGQGNTDTQYF
TRBJ2-7 | TRBV28 | TRBD1 | TGTGCCAGCAGTTCGACAGGGGTCTACGACGAGCAGTACTTC | CASSSTGVYDEQYF
TRBJ2-7 | TRBV5-1 | TRBD2 | TGCGCCAGCAGCTCCGAGGGACTATCCTACGAGCAGTACTTC | CASSSEGLSYEQYF
TRBJ2-7 | TRBV28 | - | TGTGCCAGCAGTCCCCGAATAGCTCACTCCTACGAGCAGTACTTC | CASSPRIAHSYEQYF
TRBJ1-5 | TRBV29-1 | TRBD1 | TGCAGCGCTACCGGGACAGGGACAGATCAGCCCCAGCATTTT | CSATGTGTDQPQHF
TRBJ2-7 | TRBV18 | TRBD2 | TGTGCCAGCTCACTGGGACTAGCGGGAGGGCTTAACGAGCAGTACTTC | CASSLGLAGGLNEQYF
TRBJ2-7 | TRBV9 | - | TGTGCCAGCAGCGTAGCCGACGAGCAGTACTTC | CASSVADEQYF
TRBJ2-1 | TRBV27 | - | TGTGCCAGCAGTAGCCGGGGTGTATCCGACAATGAGCAGTTCTTC | CASSSRGVSDNEQFF
TRBJ2-3 | TRBV6-5 | TRBD1 | TGTGCCAGCAGTTCCGGGACAGGGGTCACAGATACGCAGTATTTT | CASSSGTGVTDTQYF
TRBJ1-6 | TRBV6-4 | - | TGTGCCAGCAGTGACTCAGAGGGATCACCCCTCCACTTT | CASSDSEGSPLHF
TRBJ2-1 | TRBV11-2 | - | TGTGCCAGCAGCTTAGTGGGCCACAATGAGCAGTTCTTC | CASSLVGHNEQFF
TRBJ2-2 | TRBV30 | - | TGTGCCTGGAGTAAGGGGGCGACTAGAGAGGTCGCCGGGGAGCTGTTTTTT | CAWSKGATREVAGELFF
TRBJ2-7 | TRBV4-1 | - | TGCGCCAGCAGCCAAGACGAGTACGAGCAGTACTTC | CASSQDEYEQYF
TRBJ2-5 | TRBV7-7 | - | TGTGCTAGCAGCTTAGACAGCGGAGGATACGGAACGGAGACCCAGTACTTC | CASSLDSGGYGTETQYF
TRBJ2-7 | TRBV5-4 | TRBD1 | TGTGCCACCCAACCACAGGGGGGCCGGTTCGAGCAGTACTTC | CATQPQGGRFEQYF
TRBJ2-3 | TRBV7-7 | TRBD2 | TGTGCTAGCAGCCGGGACTACACAGATACGCAGTATTTT | CASSRDYTDTQYF
TRBJ2-1 | TRBV29-1 | - | TGCAGCGTTGTAGCGGACCTTATAGATGAGCAGTTCTTC | CSVVADLIDEQFF
TRBJ1-4 | TRBV4-3 | - | TGCGCCAGCAGAAAACAGGGAAGTAAGGAAAAACTGTTTTTT | CASRKQGSKEKLFF
TRBJ1-1 | TRBV30 | TRBD1 | TGTGCCTGGTCGGGACAGGGGGGCACTGAAGCTTTCTTT | CAWSGQGGTEAFF
TRBJ2-6 | TRBV5-1 | TRBD1 | TGCGCCAGCAGTACGACAGGGGTGGGAGGGGCCAACGTCCTGACTTTC | CASSTTGVGGANVLTF
TRBJ1-1 | TRBV29-1 | - | TGCAGCGTACCATCGAGAACTGAAGCTTTCTTT | CSVPSRTEAFF
TRBJ2-5 | TRBV9 | TRBD2 | TGTGCCAGCAGCGTAACGGGGGGCCAAGAGACCCAGTACTTC | CASSVTGGQETQYF
TRBJ1-4 | TRBV6-6 | - | TGTGCCAGCAGTTATCATTCGGGGAGAACTAATGAAAAACTGTTTTTT | CASSYHSGRTNEKLFF
TRBJ2-7 | TRBV6-5 | - | TGTGCCAGTCACAGTAGGTACGAGCAGTACTTC | CASHSRYEQYF
TRBJ1-5 | TRBV18 | - | TGTGCCAGCTCACCTACCACAGTTAGCAATCAGCCCCAGCATTTT | CASSPTTVSNQPQHF
TRBJ1-2 | TRBV5-4 | TRBD1 | TGTGCCAGCAGCCCAAGGGGACAGGGAGATGGCTACACCTTC | CASSPRGQGDGYTF
TRBJ1-2 | TRBV13 | TRBD1 | TGTGCCAGCAGCCAACAGGGGGTGGGGGGCTACACCTTC | CASSQQGVGGYTF
TRBJ2-5 | TRBV6-5 | - | TGTGCCAGCAGTTACGCGGGGGCGCGGGAGACCCAGTACTTC | CASSYAGARETQYF
TRBJ1-5 | TRBV9 | - | TGTGCCAGCAGCGCTGGGCCAGGGAGGGGTCAGCCCCAGCATTTT | CASSAGPGRGQPQHF
TRBJ1-2 | TRBV18 | - | TGTGCCAGCTCCCACGGACAGCACTATGGCTACACCTTC | CASSHGQHYGYTF
TRBJ2-1 | TRBV9 | TRBD2 | TGTGCCAGCAGCGTAGGGGTAGCGGGAGGGCCCTTCTACAATGAGCAGTTCTTC | CASSVGVAGGPFYNEQFF
TRBJ1-1 | TRBV10-3 | - | TGTGCCATCAGGGGGTCGCGGGACACTGAAGCTTTCTTT | CAIRGSRDTEAFF
TRBJ2-1 | TRBV7-8 | - | TGTGCCAGCGCCGTCGGGGATGAGCAGTTCTTC | CASAVGDEQFF